Below are 3 T cell receptor beta chains sequenced from a single sample in a study of blood T cell repertoires in COVID-19. Some clones are missing from TCRdb's copy, which holds only in-frame ones; the method was immunoSEQ multiplex PCR. This table holds around 95,000 clones, about nine tenths found once. Sequenced sample: peripheral blood. The source of these receptors is a man in his forties or fifties with acute or convalescent COVID-19.

The rearrangement uses TRBV7-9 and TRBJ1-3; D remains unclear. Trimming took 5 bases from V and 4 from J, leaving 18 bases between them. There are 16 residues in the CDR3. Germline lookup yields CDR1 SEHNR and CDR2 FQNEAQ (reference sequence). CDR3 loop: CASSPSFPRRGNTIYF. Here the CDR3 DNA reads TGTGCCAGCAGCCCAAGTTTCCCCCGGAGGGGAAACACCATATATTTT.

This clone is a singleton in its sample. This chain connects TRBV4-1 to TRBJ1-6; D is perhaps TRBD1 (5 bases). Trimming stripped 0 bases from V and 9 bases from J, with 12 bases between. Germline CDR1 MGHRA, CDR2 YSYEKL. The CDR3 is 15 residues long. The CDR3 protein is CASSQDRQGSSPLHF. The CDR3, as DNA: TGCGCCAGCAGCCAAGATCGGCAGGGTAGTTCACCCCTCCACTTT.

This sequence joins TRBV5-5 and TRBJ2-5, with 11 bases that match TRBD2. The germline V gene has CDR1 SGHKS and CDR2 YYEKEE (reference sequence). CDR3 length equals 17 residues. Germline trimming cut 4 bases from V and 5 bases from J; bases unmatched to any gene: 13. CDR3 DNA sequence: TGTGCCAGCAGCCGCCCCAAGACTAGCGGGATAGAGGAGACCCAGTACTTC. Translation: CASSRPKTSGIEETQYF.